This note documents a single T cell receptor beta chain sequence. The antigen remains undetermined. Germline CDR1 reads SNHLY; CDR2 reads FYNNEI. Trimming removed 1 base from V and 4 bases from J; junction bases left unmatched: 0. The CDR3 totals 13 residues. It was with a sample-barcoded 5' primer and a J-beta primer mix that a second PCR of roughly 7 to 12 cycles was run. Every single cDNA molecule received a tag from a template-switch adaptor with 12 random nucleotides. TCRdb processed the 5' RACE reads anew with MiXCR; each CDR3 protein has one entry. The sample holds 550,000 to 700,000 distinct CDR3 sequences, approximately 27% seen once. The data stem from a study of blood T cells in healthy people across ages. The study, taken as a whole, reports: Among long-lived donors, naive CD4+ cells were more numerous and diversity higher than in aged donors.

Total RNA was isolated from each sample in quantities of at least 5 micrograms. The TCR originated in an older woman in good health. The sample consisted of blood. This rearrangement joins TRBV2 to TRBJ2-5; TRBD2 agrees at 7 bases. For the CDR3, the DNA is TGTGCCAGCAGTGAAGGACTAGCAGAGACCCAGTACTTC. Encoded protein: CASSEGLAETQYF.